The 14 T cell receptor beta chains listed next were all sequenced from one sample in a study of shared clonotypes between healthy human individuals. Here immunoSEQ multiplex PCR was the method, and the copy in TCRdb shows in-frame clones only, minus some. The sample has 90,000 to 120,000 clones; about 66% are singletons. The sample taken for sequencing was memory CD8+ T cells sorted from blood. As to subset: CD45RO+ cells pooled with CCR7-negative TemRA cells. Every receptor here comes from a young woman in good health.

The chain combines TRBV30 with TRBJ1-4; TRBD1 is a possible D gene (5 bases). Germline-derived CDR1 and CDR2 are GTSNPN and SVGIG (reference sequence). Trimming pared 4 bases from V and 0 bases from J, leaving 15 bases between. The CDR3 is made up of 16 amino acids. CDR3 DNA sequence: TGTGCCTGGAAAGCATGGACATACGCAACTAATGAAAAACTGTTTTTT. Its protein product is CAWKAWTYATNEKLFF. The variable domain in full, with the rest retrieved from reference TRBV30 and TRBJ1-4, is SQTIHQWPATLVQPVGSPLSLECTVEGTSNPNLYWYRQAAGRGLQLLFYSVGIGQISSEVPQNLSASRPQDRQFILSSKKLLLSDSGFYLCAWKAWTYATNEKLFFGSGTQLSVL.

The chain carries TRBV5-1 and TRBJ1-1, with D possibly matching TRBD1 (6 bases). This CDR3 region has 16 residues. V lost 5 bases to trimming and J lost 4 bases, with 21 bases between them. Germline V CDR1 and CDR2: SGHRS, YFSETQ. The CDR3 protein is CASRRSLRDMATEAFF. CDR3 DNA: TGCGCCAGCAGACGTTCACTTCGGGACATGGCCACTGAAGCTTTCTTT.

This chain uses TRBV28 with TRBJ1-1; 8 bases line up with TRBD1. The V and J ends lost 2 bases and 0 bases, in that order; junction bases with no gene match: 8. The CDR3 totals 17 residues. Per the germline V gene, CDR1 is MDHEN and CDR2 is SYDVKM. DNA of the CDR3: TGTGCCAGCAGTTTAGACACAGGGGGTTTGATGAACACTGAAGCTTTCTTT. Translating it yields CASSLDTGGLMNTEAFF.

The gene calls are TRBV9 and TRBJ1-1, with D hard to call. V gave up 3 bases and J gave up 8 bases, with 20 bases separating them. The germline gives CDR1 SGDLS, CDR2 YYNGEE. The CDR3 spans 15 residues. The CDR3 nucleotides are TGTGCCAGCAGCGCCAGCGGCTCAGGATTACGGGAAGCTTTCTTT. Protein: CASSASGSGLREAFF.

The gene calls are TRBV25-1 and TRBJ2-7; D may be TRBD2 (6 bases). The CDR3 extends over 15 amino acids. The germline V gene encodes CDR1 MGHDK and CDR2 SYGVNS. V was shortened by 1 base and J by 5 bases, with 15 bases between the two germline ends. The CDR3 loop is CASSESGREVNEQYF. The CDR3 bases are TGTGCCAGCAGTGAATCGGGCAGGGAGGTCAACGAGCAGTACTTC.

This clone has a handful of counts. This sequence joins TRBV6-5 and TRBJ1-2; no clear D gene. Looked up from germline, CDR1 is MNHEY and CDR2 is SVGAGI. V lost 0 bases to trimming and J lost 8 bases, with 13 bases between them. CDR3 length: 14 amino acids. The CDR3: CASSYSAVARGYTF. The DNA for the CDR3 is TGTGCCAGCAGTTACTCGGCCGTAGCTAGAGGCTACACCTTC.

This clone was found a few times. The gene calls are TRBV7-2 and TRBJ2-1; a possible D gene is TRBD2 (6 bases). V lost 2 bases, J lost 9 bases, and 14 bases lay in between. The CDR3 length is 14 residues. Germline V gives CDR1 SGHTA, CDR2 FQGNSA. CDR3 in amino acids: CASSLPGEFREQFF. Here the CDR3 DNA reads TGTGCCAGCAGCTTACCGGGGGAGTTTCGTGAGCAGTTCTTC.

This chain uses TRBV6-1 with TRBJ2-1, with 9 bases lining up with TRBD2. V lost 3 bases, J lost 1 base, and 4 bases stayed unmatched. There are 16 residues in the CDR3. Germline CDR1 reads MNHNS; CDR2 reads SASEGT. Here the CDR3 reads CASSDQAGGSYNEQFF. The CDR3 bases are TGTGCCAGCAGTGATCAAGCGGGAGGTTCCTACAATGAGCAGTTCTTC.

The chain is built from TRBV5-1 and TRBJ2-3; D is tentatively TRBD1 or TRBD2 (5 bases each). Germline V gives CDR1 SGHRS, CDR2 YFSETQ. The CDR3 is 18 amino acids. The V gene lost 0 bases and the J gene lost 6 bases, with 23 bases spanning the gap. The CDR3 bases are TGCGCCAGCAGCTTGGCGAATCGGAGGACATCGGAAACGGATACGCAGTATTTT. Its protein product is CASSLANRRTSETDTQYF.

The chain employs TRBV6-5 and TRBJ1-2, with TRBD1 as a possible D gene (6 bases). The CDR3 has 14 amino acids. The V and J ends lost 4 bases and 3 bases respectively, with 12 bases between them. Germline CDR1 MNHEY, CDR2 SVGAGI. The CDR3 DNA reads TGTGCCAGCAGTTCCGGGACACACGACTATGGCTACACCTTC. Translating it yields CASSSGTHDYGYTF.

This clone was counted a single time. The genes are TRBV6-4 and TRBJ1-5, with D unresolved. This CDR3 is 14 amino acids long. Germline lookup yields CDR1 MRHNA and CDR2 SNTAGT. Trimming took off 3 bases at V and 6 bases at J, with 12 bases between the two ends. The CDR3 sequence: CASSEMGLGQPQHF. DNA for the CDR3: TGTGCCAGCAGTGAAATGGGGTTGGGTCAGCCCCAGCATTTT.

V usage is TRBV5-1 and J usage is TRBJ1-2; D ambiguous. The length of the CDR3 is 15 residues. The V end was cut by 4 bases, the J end by 7 bases, with 20 bases between. Germline values: CDR1 SGHRS, CDR2 YFSETQ. The CDR3 protein is CASSGPPGRVCGYTF. DNA of the CDR3: TGCGCCAGCAGCGGCCCTCCGGGGAGGGTCTGTGGCTACACCTTC.

This clone has a count of ten or more. This chain links TRBV25-1 with TRBJ2-3, with 9 bases aligning to TRBD1. Per germline, CDR1 MGHDK and CDR2 SYGVNS. The CDR3 covers 17 residues. V lost 3 bases and J lost 0; bases outside the gene matches: 7. CDR3 loop: CASSDPRTGVSTDTQYF. The CDR3 nucleotides are TGTGCCAGCAGTGACCCCCGGACAGGGGTGAGCACAGATACGCAGTATTTT.

The rearrangement uses TRBV7-9 and TRBJ1-4; no firm D call. Per the germline V gene, CDR1 is SEHNR and CDR2 is FQNEAQ (reference sequence). This CDR3 comprises 12 residues. The V end lost 5 bases, the J end lost 8 bases, and 9 bases lay between the germline ends. Here the CDR3 reads CASSLRAEKLFF. Written as DNA, the CDR3 is TGTGCCAGCAGCCTCCGGGCAGAAAAACTGTTTTTT.